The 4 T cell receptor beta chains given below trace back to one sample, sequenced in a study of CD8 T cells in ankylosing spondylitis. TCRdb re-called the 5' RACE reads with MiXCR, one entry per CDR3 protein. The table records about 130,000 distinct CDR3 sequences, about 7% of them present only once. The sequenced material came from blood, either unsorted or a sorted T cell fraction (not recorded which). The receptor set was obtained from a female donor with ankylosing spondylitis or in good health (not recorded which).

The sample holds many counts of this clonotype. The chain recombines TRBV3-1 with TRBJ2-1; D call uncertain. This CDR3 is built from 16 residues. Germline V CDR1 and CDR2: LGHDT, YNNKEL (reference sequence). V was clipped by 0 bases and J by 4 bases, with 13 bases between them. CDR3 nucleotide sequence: TGTGCCAGCAGCCAAGATCCCGGTGGGAAGTACAATGAGCAGTTCTTC. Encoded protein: CASSQDPGGKYNEQFF.

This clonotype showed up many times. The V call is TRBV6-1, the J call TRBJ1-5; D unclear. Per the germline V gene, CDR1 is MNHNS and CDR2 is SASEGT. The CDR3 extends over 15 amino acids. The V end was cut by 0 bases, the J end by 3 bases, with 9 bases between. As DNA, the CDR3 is TGTGCCAGCAGTGAAGCGGGCGGACCCAATCAGCCCCAGCATTTT. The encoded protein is CASSEAGGPNQPQHF.

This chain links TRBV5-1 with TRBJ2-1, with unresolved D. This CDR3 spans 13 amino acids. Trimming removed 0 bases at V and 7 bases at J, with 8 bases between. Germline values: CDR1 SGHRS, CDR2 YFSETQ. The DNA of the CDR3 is TGCGCCAGCAGCTTGGGGAGTGGGAATGAGCAGTTCTTC. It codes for CASSLGSGNEQFF.

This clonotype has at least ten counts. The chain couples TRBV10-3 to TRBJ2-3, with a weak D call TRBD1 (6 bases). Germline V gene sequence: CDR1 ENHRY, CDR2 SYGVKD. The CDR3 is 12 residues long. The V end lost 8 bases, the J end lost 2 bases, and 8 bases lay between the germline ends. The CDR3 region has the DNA TGTGCCATCGGGGGCGACACAGATACGCAGTATTTT. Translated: CAIGGDTDTQYF.